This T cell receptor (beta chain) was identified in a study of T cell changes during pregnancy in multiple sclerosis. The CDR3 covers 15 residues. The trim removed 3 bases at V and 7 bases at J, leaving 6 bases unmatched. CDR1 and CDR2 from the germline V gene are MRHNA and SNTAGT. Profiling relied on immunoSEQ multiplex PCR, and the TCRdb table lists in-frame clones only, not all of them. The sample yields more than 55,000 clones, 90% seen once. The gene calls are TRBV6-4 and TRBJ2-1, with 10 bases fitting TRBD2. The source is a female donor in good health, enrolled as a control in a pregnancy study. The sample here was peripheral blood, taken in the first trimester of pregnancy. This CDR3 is CASSELAGTGNEQFF. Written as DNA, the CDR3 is TGTGCCAGCAGTGAACTAGCGGGGACGGGGAATGAGCAGTTCTTC.